Given below is one T cell receptor (beta chain) in context. The antigen is undetermined. The sorting of naive CD8 T cells used the CD8+CD4-CCR7+CD45RA+ phenotype. The CDR3 sequence is 15 residues long. Deletions cut 4 bases from V and 1 base from J, with 13 bases between. Germline loops: CDR1 MNHEY, CDR2 SVGEGT. The data originate from a study of molecular identifiers for immune sequencing clone quantification. Study-wide results and caveats: Clones above 20 RNA copies contained over 98% of effector molecules and under 1% of naive molecules.

Preparation of the bulk TCR libraries relied on previously described methods and listed TCR primers. TCRdb reanalysed the PCR reads using MiXCR and keeps one entry per CDR3 protein. Of just over 40,000 distinct CDR3 sequences in the sample, roughly 24% were seen once. The gene calls are TRBV6-2 or TRBV6-3 and TRBJ2-5; D unresolved. The sequence was obtained from a human donor in good health. Some libraries in this study had Jurkat cell RNA spiked in. Sequenced input: naive CD8+ T cells from blood, with Jurkat cell RNA spiked in. Subset: FACS-sorted CD8+CD4-CCR7+CD45RA+ naive T cells. CDR3 protein: CASSSLRHFQETQYF. The DNA for the CDR3 is TGTGCCAGCAGTTCCCTGAGACACTTCCAAGAGACCCAGTACTTC.